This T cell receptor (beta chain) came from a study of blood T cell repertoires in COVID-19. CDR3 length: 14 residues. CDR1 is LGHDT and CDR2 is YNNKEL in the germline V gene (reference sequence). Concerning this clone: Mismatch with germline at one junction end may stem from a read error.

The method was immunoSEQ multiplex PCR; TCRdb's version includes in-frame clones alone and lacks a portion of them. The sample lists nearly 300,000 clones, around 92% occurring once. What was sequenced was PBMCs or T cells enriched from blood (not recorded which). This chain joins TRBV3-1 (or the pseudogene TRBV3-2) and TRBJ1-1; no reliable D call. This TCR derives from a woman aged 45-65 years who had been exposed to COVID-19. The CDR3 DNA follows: TGTGCCAGCAGCGAAGAACTTGTGAACACTGAAGCTTTCTTT. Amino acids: CASSEELVNTEAFF.